This T cell receptor beta chain was identified during a study of cytomegalovirus exposure and HLA in healthy donors. As to this clone: Its antigen is not known.

Study observations and caveats: As immune exposure information, only CMV serostatus was available. Compared with the roughly 700-donor mean, an Asian-associated ancestry cluster reportedly had fewer N-insertions, according to a later analysis. An analysis that was carried out later associated some 17,000 TCR beta sequences with HLA alleles at 0.05 false discovery rate.

The trim removed 4 bases at V and 4 bases at J, leaving 8 bases unmatched. Germline lookup yields CDR1 MNHEY and CDR2 SVGAGI. This CDR3 region has 15 residues. Amplification used 60 Vbeta primers and 13 Jbeta primers. Data came from immunoSEQ multiplex PCR; TCRdb stores just in-frame clones and leaves some out. In the table there are about 140,000 clones, approximately 86% of which are singletons. The specimen was PBMCs. The receptor comes from a woman in her forties in good health and CMV-seronegative. The chain recombines TRBV6-5 with TRBJ2-5; TRBD1 matches at 8 bases. Here the CDR3 reads CASSSGQGGRETQYF. The CDR3 DNA reads as TGTGCCAGCAGTTCCGGACAGGGAGGAAGAGAGACCCAGTACTTC.